The rows below give T cell receptor beta chains drawn from one sample of a study of beta chain features in type 1 diabetes. Profiling relied on immunoSEQ multiplex PCR, and the TCRdb table lists in-frame clones only, not all of them. This sample has 300,000 to 450,000 clones, with less than 20% found just once. The sequenced sample consisted of naive CD4+ T cells from blood. These receptors came from a woman between 18 and 29 years old in good health. Each CDR3 is given with its conserved first and last residue. The D gene is left open where the match is weak. The size field is filled for only some rows; it gives once, few, many or a size class.

size	J	V	D	DNA	CDR3
few	TRBJ2-6	TRBV5-6	NA	TGTGCCAGCAGCCCCCCTCTTAGCTCTGGGGCCAACGTCCTGACTTTC	CASSPPLSSGANVLTF
few	TRBJ2-3	TRBV9	NA	TGTGCCAGCAGCGGCCCCGGGGGTTTCACTAGCACAGATACGCAGTATTTT	CASSGPGGFTSTDTQYF
few	TRBJ1-1	TRBV9	TRBD1	TGTGCCAGCAGCGTATTGGGACAGGGGCAAGGTTGGACTGAAGCTTTCTTT	CASSVLGQGQGWTEAFF
NA	TRBJ2-5	TRBV29-1	NA	TGCAGCGTTATGACAGACCTTCAAGAGACCCAGTACTTC	CSVMTDLQETQYF
few	TRBJ2-5	TRBV4-1	NA	TGCGCCAGCAGCCAAGAGACCCCCCGTGGCGGTCAAGAGACCCAGTACTTC	CASSQETPRGGQETQYF
NA	TRBJ1-1	TRBV18	NA	TGTGCCAGCTCACCGGTAACAGGTGAAGCTTTCTTT	CASSPVTGEAFF
NA	TRBJ1-2	TRBV7-9	NA	TGTGCCAGCAGCTCCCCCTCCCCGCTACCAATCTATGGCTACACCTTC	CASSSPSPLPIYGYTF
few	TRBJ1-2	TRBV7-2	NA	TGTGCCAGCAGCCAAATGGAGGGAAGTCTCTTC	CASSQMEGSLF
few	TRBJ1-2	TRBV6-5	TRBD1	TGTGCCAGCAGTTACTCGTCCGGGACAGGCCTCTATGGCTACACCTTC	CASSYSSGTGLYGYTF
NA	TRBJ2-1	TRBV5-1	TRBD2	TGCGCCAGCAGCTTGGCTGGGACTAGCGGGAGTTGGGATGAGCAGTTCTTC	CASSLAGTSGSWDEQFF
NA	TRBJ2-7	TRBV5-1	TRBD2	TGCGCCAGCAGCTTGACGGGCGGGAGTGCCTACGAGCAGTACTTC	CASSLTGGSAYEQYF
NA	TRBJ1-6	TRBV27	NA	TGTGCCAGCAGTTTGAGGTGGGATAATTCACCCCTCCACTTT	CASSLRWDNSPLHF
few	TRBJ2-1	TRBV9	NA	TGTGCCAGCAATCAGGCGGGGCCCTACAATGAGCAGTTCTTC	CASNQAGPYNEQFF
few	TRBJ2-5	TRBV5-6	TRBD2	TGTGCCAGCAGCTTGGCGACTAGCGGAGTGAGAGAGACCCAGTACTTC	CASSLATSGVRETQYF
NA	TRBJ2-7	TRBV19	TRBD2	TGTGCCAGTAGGGGACTAGCGGACTACGAGCAGTACTTC	CASRGLADYEQYF
few	TRBJ1-2	TRBV9	NA	TGTGCCAGCAGCGTGGGTCAGGGGACCGGCTACACCTTC	CASSVGQGTGYTF
few	TRBJ1-5	TRBV2	NA	TGTGCCAGCAGCGACACAGGGTCGCGCCAGCCCCAGCATTTT	CASSDTGSRQPQHF
NA	TRBJ2-7	TRBV19	NA	TGTGCCAGTAGCCGAACAAGGGGGATCTCTGAGCAGTACTTC	CASSRTRGISEQYF
few	TRBJ1-3	TRBV19	NA	TGTGCCAGTAGTATCTCAGTTCTCTCTGGAAACACCATATATTTT	CASSISVLSGNTIYF
few	TRBJ2-6	TRBV7-2	NA	TGTGCCAGCAGCAGGACAGCTAGCTCTGGGGCCAACGTCCTGACTTTC	CASSRTASSGANVLTF
NA	TRBJ1-2	TRBV2	TRBD1	TGTGCCAGCAGTGAAGACGGGACAGGGGTCGGCTACACCTTC	CASSEDGTGVGYTF
NA	TRBJ2-3	TRBV7-9	NA	TGTGCCAGCAGCTTAGCGAGTGCAGATACGCAGTATTTT	CASSLASADTQYF
few	TRBJ2-5	TRBV2	TRBD2	TGTGCCAGCAGTGAAGCGCTAGGGAGGGGTGAGACCCAGTACTTC	CASSEALGRGETQYF
NA	TRBJ2-2	TRBV1	NA	TGCACCAGCAGCCAAGAAACAGGCGGGAGGGCTAGGAAAACCGGGGAGCTGTTTTTT	CTSSQETGGRARKTGELFF
few	TRBJ1-5	TRBV2	TRBD1	TGTGCCAGCAGTGGGACAGGGAACGCTCAGCCCCAGCATTTT	CASSGTGNAQPQHF
NA	TRBJ2-1	TRBV2	TRBD2	TGTGCCAGCAGTGTCGAAGCGGGATCAGACAATGAGCAGTTCTTC	CASSVEAGSDNEQFF
few	TRBJ1-1	TRBV10-3	NA	TGTGCCATCGGCCTGAACACTGAAGCTTTCTTT	CAIGLNTEAFF
NA	TRBJ2-1	TRBV19	NA	TGTGCCAGTAGTATAGGTAGGGGGACCTACAATGAGCAGTTCTTC	CASSIGRGTYNEQFF
few	TRBJ2-3	TRBV11-2	NA	TGTGCCAGCAGCTTAGATCGAGGGACAGATACGCAGTATTTT	CASSLDRGTDTQYF
NA	TRBJ1-2	TRBV7-9	NA	TGTGCCAGCAGCCCATGGGCAGGGGACTATGGCTACACCTTC	CASSPWAGDYGYTF
few	TRBJ2-3	TRBV4-3	NA	TGCGCCAGCAGCCAAGGGGGGCTGAAAACCCCAGATACGCAGTATTTT	CASSQGGLKTPDTQYF
NA	TRBJ2-6	TRBV2	TRBD1	TGTGCCAGCAGACTGTGGACAGGATCTGGGGCCAACGTCCTGACTTTC	CASRLWTGSGANVLTF
NA	TRBJ2-6	TRBV30	NA	TGTGCCTCCCAGAGGAGCTCTGGGGCCAACGTCCTGACTTTC	CASQRSSGANVLTF
NA	TRBJ2-7	TRBV5-1	NA	TGCGCCAGCCAGACGGGGAGAATGGGTCTCGACGAGCAGTACTTC	CASQTGRMGLDEQYF
NA	TRBJ2-5	TRBV5-1	TRBD2	TGCGCCAGCAGCTTAGCGGGAGGGCCCCTCCAAGAGACCCAGTACTTC	CASSLAGGPLQETQYF
few	TRBJ1-1	TRBV10-3	TRBD1	TGTGCCATCAGTACCGGACAGGGCGAAACTGAAGCTTTCTTT	CAISTGQGETEAFF
few	TRBJ2-7	TRBV6-6	TRBD2	TGTGCCAGCAGGGATAGCGGGAGTGGGGGCGGGCAGTACTTC	CASRDSGSGGGQYF